Reported below is one T cell receptor (beta chain). The data stem from a study of T cells after yellow fever vaccination. TCRdb processed the 5' RACE reads anew with MiXCR; each CDR3 protein has one entry. The sample shows some 290,000 distinct CDR3 sequences, 9.5% to 12% of them seen only once. There are 16 residues in the CDR3. The V segment lost 5 bases and the J segment 1 base; nucleotides outside the gene matches: 5. Germline V gene lookup returns CDR1 SGHTA and CDR2 FQGTGA. This clonotype was sampled from a man aged 18 to 29 who received the YFV17D yellow fever vaccine. The rearrangement links TRBV7-3 to TRBJ2-2, with 9 nucleotides matching TRBD2. Here the sequenced sample was CD4+ T cells sorted from PBMCs, taken 45 days after the yellow fever booster vaccination. In DNA form, the CDR3 reads TGTGCCAGCAGCAGGGGGACTAGCTTGAACACCGGGGAGCTGTTTTTT. Translating gives CASSRGTSLNTGELFF.